These 8 T cell receptor beta chains share one sample of origin, sequenced in a study of shared clonotypes between healthy human individuals. Produced via immunoSEQ multiplex PCR; TCRdb's table is partial and in-frame only. Of 400,000 to 500,000 clones in the sample, about 80% were seen once. The sequencing input was PBMCs. These receptors were collected from a woman between 40 and 55 years old in good health. Some clones in this sample may be carry-over from other donors' samples.

The chain recombines TRBV11-2 with TRBJ2-7; 8 bases map to TRBD2. Trimming removed 1 base from V and 4 bases from J; junction bases left unmatched: 9. This CDR3 has 16 residues. Germline loops: CDR1 SGHAT, CDR2 FQNNGV. The CDR3: CASSLVGGSGVYEQYF. CDR3 nucleotides: TGTGCCAGCAGCTTAGTTGGCGGTAGCGGGGTATACGAGCAGTACTTC.

V and J are TRBV5-4 and TRBJ1-1, with D unclear. The V end lost 0 bases, the J end lost 1 base, and 4 bases lay between the germline ends. CDR3 length: 13 amino acids. The V gene's germline CDR1 is SGHNT and CDR2 YYREEE (reference sequence). This CDR3 is CASSLGGNTEAFF. The CDR3 DNA is TGTGCCAGCAGCTTGGGGGGGAACACTGAAGCTTTCTTT.

The chain employs TRBV11-3 and TRBJ1-1; 8 bases fit TRBD1. The CDR3 extends over 16 amino acids. Unmatched junction bases numbered 10, after V lost 5 bases and J lost 2 bases. The V gene's germline CDR1 is SGHNT and CDR2 YENEEA. The CDR3 DNA reads as TGTGCCAGCAGCCCTAAACCGACAGGGGATAACACTGAAGCTTTCTTT. As protein: CASSPKPTGDNTEAFF.

The chain carries TRBV27 and TRBJ2-1, with D possibly TRBD2 on 7 matching bases. The ends were cut back, 6 bases at V and 4 bases at J, with 22 bases in the middle. The CDR3 runs 17 residues. Germline V lookup: CDR1 MNHEY, CDR2 SMNVEV (reference sequence). CDR3 sequence (DNA): TGTGCCAGCAGAGAAGCGGGTGGGGGGGCAAAATACAATGAGCAGTTCTTC. This gives the protein CASREAGGGAKYNEQFF.

The V gene is TRBV5-4, the J gene TRBJ1-1; TRBD1 matches 8 bases. CDR3 length: 16 residues. The ends lost 0 bases at V and 2 bases at J; junction bases unmatched: 6. Germline-derived CDR1 and CDR2 are SGHNT and YYREEE (reference sequence). DNA for the CDR3: TGTGCCAGCAGCTTGGGGGGGACAGGCCAAAACACTGAAGCTTTCTTT. Translated, it gives CASSLGGTGQNTEAFF.

The V gene is TRBV6-6, the J gene TRBJ2-1; maybe TRBD1 (5 bases). Per germline, CDR1 MNHNY and CDR2 SVGAGI (reference sequence). V was cut by 6 bases and J by 2 bases, with 11 bases left in between. This CDR3 has 14 residues. The CDR3 region is CASSLGRAYNEQFF. CDR3 in DNA: TGTGCCAGCAGCCTCGGCAGGGCCTACAATGAGCAGTTCTTC.

The rearrangement uses TRBV7-9 and TRBJ2-1, with TRBD2 matching over 8 bases. The ends lost 6 bases at V and 3 bases at J; junction bases unmatched: 10. Germline loops: CDR1 SEHNR, CDR2 FQNEAQ (reference sequence). The CDR3 extends over 16 amino acids. The chain's CDR3 is CASSPLAGGFYNEQFF. CDR3 DNA: TGTGCCAGCAGTCCTCTGGCGGGAGGTTTCTACAATGAGCAGTTCTTC.

The gene calls are TRBV27 and TRBJ2-5; perhaps TRBD2 as D (6 bases). V lost 3 bases, J lost 5 bases, and 16 bases lay in between. The CDR3 consists of 15 residues. CDR1 and CDR2 (germline): MNHEY, SMNVEV (reference sequence). The CDR3 nucleotides read TGTGCCAGCAGTTTTGCGTGGGGGGTGCGGGAGACCCAGTACTTC. It specifies CASSFAWGVRETQYF.